The 5 T cell receptor beta chains below all came from one sample that was sequenced in a study of cytomegalovirus exposure and HLA in healthy donors (dated by TCRdb to about 2017). The library came from the immunoSEQ multiplex PCR assay. For the multiplex PCR, a mixture combining 60 forward primers for TCR Vbeta segments and 13 reverse primers for TCR Jbeta segments was used. TCRdb retrieved this table from immuneACCESS and kept in-frame rearrangements only. Not all clones are present; in checked studies, unresolved V genes account for under half, and no reason is known for the remainder. The sample records fewer than 200,000 clones, about 80% of which are singletons. The ten largest clones represent 0.6% to 0.7% of the sample. The sequencing input was PBMCs. The origin of the receptors is a boy younger than 18 in good health and CMV-seronegative.

V usage is TRBV6-4 and J usage is TRBJ2-6; D gene ambiguous. Between the trimmed V and J ends, which lost 0 bases and 0 bases, there was a span of 3 bases. The CDR3 sequence is 15 residues long. The germline gives CDR1 MRHNA, CDR2 SNTAGT. The CDR3 DNA reads as TGTGCCAGCAGTGACTCCATCTCTGGGGCCAACGTCCTGACTTTC. This encodes CASSDSISGANVLTF.

V is TRBV10-3 and J is TRBJ1-1; TRBD1 is a possible D gene (6 bases). The CDR3 totals 13 residues. Looked up from germline, CDR1 is ENHRY and CDR2 is SYGVKD. V was clipped by 6 bases and J by 1 base, with 9 bases between them. The chain's CDR3 is CAISYRANTEAFF. The CDR3, as DNA: TGTGCCATCAGCTACAGGGCGAACACTGAAGCTTTCTTT.

The chain recombines TRBV5-4 with TRBJ2-7; a possible D gene is TRBD1 (6 bases). Trimming took off 3 bases at V and 3 bases at J, with 16 bases between the two ends. Germline V gene lookup returns CDR1 SGHNT and CDR2 YYREEE (reference sequence). This CDR3 has 15 residues. CDR3 DNA: TGTGCCAGCAGCTCCACAGGGTCGATATACTACGAGCAGTACTTC. Its protein product is CASSSTGSIYYEQYF.

V is TRBV30 and J is TRBJ2-5; TRBD2 matches 13 bases. This CDR3 is 15 amino acids long. V shed 2 bases and J 2 bases; nucleotides not matched to a gene: 2. CDR1 GTSNPN and CDR2 SVGIG come from the germline V gene (reference sequence). CDR3 amino acids: CAWSPGLAGQETQYF. The DNA of the CDR3 is TGTGCCTGGAGTCCGGGACTAGCGGGACAAGAGACCCAGTACTTC.

The V gene is TRBV7-2, the J gene TRBJ2-7; no clear D. The CDR3 runs 15 residues. The V gene lost 3 bases and the J gene lost 0 bases, with 12 bases spanning the gap. The germline V gene encodes CDR1 SGHTA and CDR2 FQGNSA. In DNA form, the CDR3 reads TGTGCCAGCAGCTTCGGAGCCGATAGCTCCTACGAGCAGTACTTC. Its protein product is CASSFGADSSYEQYF.